One and the same sample provided the 16 T cell receptor beta chains below, sequenced in a study of blood T cells in healthy people across ages. It was with a sample-barcoded 5' primer and a J-beta primer mix that a second PCR of roughly 7 to 12 cycles was run. TCRdb re-called the 5' RACE reads through MiXCR, storing one row per CDR3 protein. The sample yields some 780,000 distinct CDR3 sequences, about 56% seen once. The sequenced sample was blood. The receptors were gathered from a man aged 35-49 years in good health.

For this clonotype: Its ends do not fully match the called genes, so a read error is possible. V is TRBV6-5 and J is TRBJ2-1; D not resolved. This CDR3 has 14 residues. Germline V gives CDR1 MNHEY, CDR2 SVGAGI. CDR3 sequence (DNA): TGCACAGAAAGTGCGGCAGCTTTGGGCAATGAGCAGTTCTTC. The encoded protein is CTESAAALGNEQFF.

The chain carries TRBV12-3 or TRBV12-4 and TRBJ2-5, with D possibly being TRBD1 (6 bases). The CDR3 contains 16 residues. The V end was cut by 3 bases, the J end by 1 base, with 15 bases between. As DNA, the CDR3 is TGTGCCAGCAGTTTGACCCCGACAGGATTCCAAGAGACCCAGTACTTC. Protein sequence: CASSLTPTGFQETQYF.

The genes are TRBV30 and TRBJ2-1; D possibly corresponds to TRBD1 (6 bases). V lost 4 bases and J lost 5, with 15 bases in between. Germline CDR1 GTSNPN, CDR2 SVGIG (reference sequence). The CDR3 is made up of 14 amino acids. The CDR3 nucleotides read TGTGCCTGGATGAGGGGGTGGGCCAACAATGAGCAGTTCTTC. Translation: CAWMRGWANNEQFF. The full variable domain, completed using reference TRBV30 and TRBJ2-1, is SQTIHQWPATLVQPVGSPLSLECTVEGTSNPNLYWYRQAAGRGLQLLFYSVGIGQISSEVPQNLSASRPQDRQFILSSKKLLLSDSGFYLCAWMRGWANNEQFFGPGTRLTVL.

This clonotype was seen a handful of times. The V gene is TRBV4-1, the J gene TRBJ2-7; maybe TRBD2 (7 bases). This CDR3 spans 20 amino acids. V lost 0 bases and J lost 0, with 24 bases in between. The germline CDR1 and CDR2 sequences are MGHRA and YSYEKL. CDR3 sequence: CASSQDLWGRGGRSSYEQYF. In nucleotides, the CDR3 is TGCGCCAGCAGCCAAGATTTATGGGGTAGGGGGGGCAGGAGCTCCTACGAGCAGTACTTC.

This clonotype was picked up a small number of times. The rearrangement links TRBV29-1 to TRBJ1-2; 8 nucleotides agree with TRBD1. After removal of 4 bases from V and 8 bases from J, the junction contained 3 bases not matched to a gene. This CDR3 comprises 11 residues. Germline values: CDR1 SQVTM, CDR2 ANQGSEA. This chain's CDR3 is CSVVTGDGYTF. CDR3 DNA sequence: TGCAGCGTTGTGACAGGGGACGGCTACACCTTC.

This chain connects TRBV6-6 to TRBJ1-1; the D is unclear. V dropped 2 bases and J dropped 3 bases, with 10 bases sitting between them. The CDR3 consists of 14 residues. CDR1 is MNHNY and CDR2 is SVGAGI in the germline V gene (reference sequence). CDR3 nucleotides: TGTGCCAGCAGTTACGGAGGTTCGGACACTGAAGCTTTCTTT. It yields the protein CASSYGGSDTEAFF.

Ten or more counts support this clonotype. The V gene is TRBV6-6, the J gene TRBJ2-1, with 10 nucleotides matching TRBD2. CDR1 MNHNY and CDR2 SVGAGI come from the germline V gene (reference sequence). Trimming cost V 6 bases and J 9 bases; bases outside gene matches: 11. The CDR3 totals 15 residues. The chain's CDR3 is CASSVLAGDGGEQFF. CDR3 nucleotides: TGTGCCAGCAGCGTCCTAGCGGGAGACGGAGGTGAGCAGTTCTTC.

This clonotype has just a few counts. The V gene is TRBV24-1, the J gene TRBJ2-3; possible D gene TRBD1, 5 bases. Germline V CDR1 and CDR2: KGHDR, SFDVKD. Trimming took 5 bases from V and 0 from J, leaving 11 bases between them. The CDR3 spans 15 residues. In DNA, the CDR3 is TGTGCCACCAGTGGAGACAGCCTCAGCACAGATACGCAGTATTTT. Residues: CATSGDSLSTDTQYF.

The chain recombines TRBV6-1 with TRBJ2-1; either TRBD1 or TRBD2 may supply D (5 bases each). The germline gives CDR1 MNHNS, CDR2 SASEGT. V lost 7 bases and J lost 0, with 19 bases in between. The CDR3 runs to 17 residues. The CDR3 loop is CASMAVRGVSSYNEQFF. CDR3 DNA: TGTGCCAGCATGGCCGTCAGAGGGGTCAGCTCCTACAATGAGCAGTTCTTC.

As concerns this clonotype: The final CDR3 position lacks the conserved phenylalanine or tryptophan, pointing to a likely read error. The chain uses TRBV5-1 and TRBJ1-6; 7 bases fit TRBD1. Germline CDR1 is SGHRS and CDR2 is YFSETQ. J was trimmed by 6 bases and V by 4 bases; bases with no gene match: 4. There are 14 residues in the CDR3. Here the CDR3 reads CASSQGQANSPLHY. Here the CDR3 DNA reads TGCGCCAGCAGCCAAGGACAGGCTAATTCACCCCTCCACTAT.

The chain has TRBV3-1 and TRBJ1-5; D gene uncertain. V was pared by 5 bases and J by 5 bases, with 13 bases between. Germline assignment: CDR1 LGHDT and CDR2 YNNKEL (reference sequence). CDR3 length equals 14 residues. CDR3 coding DNA: TGTGCCAGCAGCTCCGGTCCCTCCTATCAGCCCCAGCATTTT. The encoded protein is CASSSGPSYQPQHF.

The chain joins TRBV6-2 or TRBV6-3 to TRBJ2-3; 13 bases map to TRBD2. Germline CDR1 MNHEY, CDR2 SVGEGT. The CDR3 has 16 amino acids. J was trimmed by 2 bases and V by 5 bases; bases with no gene match: 4. CDR3 amino acids: CASSGGLAGATDTQYF. The CDR3 region has the DNA TGTGCCAGCAGTGGCGGACTAGCGGGGGCCACAGATACGCAGTATTTT.

This chain uses TRBV19 with TRBJ2-3; 7 bases map to TRBD1. With 6 bases clipped from V and 6 bases from J, the junction kept 12 bases outside the gene matches. The V gene's germline CDR1 is LNHDA and CDR2 SQIVND (reference sequence). This CDR3 has 15 residues. Written as DNA, the CDR3 is TGTGCCAGTAGGACGACAGGGAAGACGTCTGATACGCAGTATTTT. Its protein product is CASRTTGKTSDTQYF.

The chain has TRBV7-2 and TRBJ2-3, with D uncertain. Germline V gives CDR1 SGHTA, CDR2 FQGNSA. Trimming shortened V by 4 bases and J by 0 bases, and 14 bases separated the two germline ends. This CDR3 is 16 amino acids long. The CDR3, as DNA: TGTGCCAGCAGCTCCACCCTATCTGGTAGCACAGATACGCAGTATTTT. It specifies CASSSTLSGSTDTQYF. Drawing the rest from reference TRBV7-2 and TRBJ2-3, the complete variable domain is GAGVSQSPSNKVTEKGKDVELRCDPISGHTALYWYRQSLGQGLEFLIYFQGNSAPDKSGLPSDRFSAERTGGSVSTLTIQRTQQEDSAVYLCASSSTLSGSTDTQYFGPGTRLTVL.

The DNA for the CDR3 is TGCAGTGCTAGAGATACCCGGTCCACAGATACGCAGTATTTT. It translates to CSARDTRSTDTQYF. The chain carries TRBV20-1 and TRBJ2-3; no definite D call. The CDR3 runs 14 residues. The germline V and J ends were trimmed by 0 bases and 2 bases, with 9 bases remaining between them. CDR1 and CDR2 from the germline V gene are DFQATT and SNEGSKA (reference sequence).

This clonotype turned up a few times. The chain links TRBV12-3 or TRBV12-4 to TRBJ2-6, with 9 bases identical to TRBD1. This CDR3 is built from 19 residues. The junction had 12 bases not matched to a gene; V was cut back by 6 bases and J by 0 bases. Here the CDR3 reads CASRPTGTGLPSGANVLTF. The CDR3 region has the DNA TGTGCCAGCAGACCCACCGGGACAGGGCTCCCCTCTGGGGCCAACGTCCTGACTTTC.